The clone carrying this T cell receptor beta chain came up many times. Unique molecular identifiers were incorporated into the prepared TCRbeta library. TCRdb reanalysed the PCR reads using MiXCR and keeps one entry per CDR3 protein. The sample has more than 200,000 distinct CDR3 sequences, over 9.5% seen once. This sample was included in a study of T-cell reconstitution after alpha-beta-depleted transplantation in children. This sample comprised PBMCs from the stem cell graft donor, obtained from the stem cell graft. The TCR sequence derives from a human donor who donated a stem cell graft to a child with SCID.

The chain's CDR3 is CASSLALNRLTQYF. CDR3 sequence (DNA): TGTGCCAGCAGTTTAGCGCTAAACCGCCTGACGCAGTATTTT. The chain joins TRBV12-3 or TRBV12-4 to TRBJ2-3; D is unresolved. V gave up 0 bases and J gave up 9 bases, with 13 bases separating them. This CDR3 contains 14 residues.